Included here is one T cell receptor (beta chain) sequence, with context. The antigen is undetermined. Germline V gene data show CDR1 as MDHEN and CDR2 as SYDVKM. CDR3 size: 15 residues. V dropped 6 bases and J dropped 0; count of bases not matched to a gene: 7. These data originate in a study of cytomegalovirus exposure and HLA in healthy donors. 60 Vbeta and 13 Jbeta primers were used in PCR. The assay was immunoSEQ multiplex PCR, and TCRdb's table has in-frame clones only and misses some. The sample includes about 200,000 clones, approximately 85% of them seen just once. Study-wide results and limits: Clonal expansion, a later analysis showed, was greater in HLA-associated TCR beta chains than in equally common others.

The chain carries TRBV28 and TRBJ1-2; 7 nucleotides agree with TRBD1. The sequencing sample was made of PBMCs. This sequence was found in a girl aged 10 to 17 in good health and CMV-seropositive. DNA for the CDR3: TGTGCCAGCAGCCAGGGGGTCTTGGCTAACTATGGCTACACCTTC. Amino acids: CASSQGVLANYGYTF.